This TCR beta chain emerged from a study of blood T cell repertoires in COVID-19. Across the whole study: PBMCs, B-cell-depleted T cells, or T cells were the source of the cDNA or gDNA that made up the material.

Authors' methods: Amplifying reference gene primers gave estimates of nucleated cell counts. Sequenced by immunoSEQ multiplex PCR; TCRdb stores in-frame clones only, minus some. V and J calls and clone size are given by that table; D and trimming were obtained from the DNA. Counted here are a few hundred thousand clones, around 89% occurring once; the ten biggest clones make up 6.3%. Per the germline V gene, CDR1 is MNHEY and CDR2 is SVGEGT. V shed 6 bases and J 4 bases; nucleotides not matched to a gene: 6. There are 14 residues in the CDR3. Sequencing used peripheral blood. This receptor was obtained from a woman aged 45-60 years with COVID-19, enrolled during active disease. The chain links TRBV6-2 or TRBV6-3 to TRBJ1-2, with TRBD1 matching 9 bases. The CDR3 DNA follows: TGTGCCAGCAGCCCGGGACAGGGTACCTATGGCTACACCTTC. This gives the protein CASSPGQGTYGYTF.